This T cell receptor beta chain was sequenced in a study of blood T cell repertoires in COVID-19. At the level of the study: Samples of COVID-19 (acute and convalescent) were obtained from the United States, Italy and Spain.

The CDR3 contains 14 residues. The V end lost 5 bases, the J end lost 2 bases, and 9 bases lay between the germline ends. Per the germline V gene, CDR1 is LNHDA and CDR2 is SQIVND (reference sequence). In assigning cohorts, the study relied on participant-reported clinical history. Produced via immunoSEQ multiplex PCR; TCRdb's table is partial and in-frame only. The sample yields fewer than 500,000 clones, 85% to 90% seen once. The specimen was PBMCs or T cells enriched from blood (not recorded which). The sequence derives from a man aged 25 to 40 who had recovered from COVID-19. This sequence joins TRBV19 and TRBJ1-4, with D possibly matching TRBD1 (5 bases). CDR3 DNA: TGTGCCAGTAGTGTGACAGCTACTAATGAAAAACTGTTTTTT. It is translated as CASSVTATNEKLFF. Full variable domain (outside the CDR3, taken from reference TRBV19 and TRBJ1-4): DGGITQSPKYLFRKEGQNVTLSCEQNLNHDAMYWYRQDPGQGLRLIYYSQIVNDFQKGDIAEGYSVSREKKESFPLTVTSAQKNPTAFYLCASSVTATNEKLFFGSGTQLSVL.